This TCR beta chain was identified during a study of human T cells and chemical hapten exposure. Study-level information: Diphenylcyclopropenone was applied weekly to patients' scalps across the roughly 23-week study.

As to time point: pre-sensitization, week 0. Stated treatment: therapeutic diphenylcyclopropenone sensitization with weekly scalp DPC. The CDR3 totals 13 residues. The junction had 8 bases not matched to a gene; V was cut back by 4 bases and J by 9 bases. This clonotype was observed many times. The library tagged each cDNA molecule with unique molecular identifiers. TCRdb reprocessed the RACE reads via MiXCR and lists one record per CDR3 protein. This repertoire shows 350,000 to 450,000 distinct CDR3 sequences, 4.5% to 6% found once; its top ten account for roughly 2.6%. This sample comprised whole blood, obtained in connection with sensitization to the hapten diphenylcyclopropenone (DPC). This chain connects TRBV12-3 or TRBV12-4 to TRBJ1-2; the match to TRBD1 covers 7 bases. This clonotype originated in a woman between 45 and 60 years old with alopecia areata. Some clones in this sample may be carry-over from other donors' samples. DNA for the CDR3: TGTGCCAGCAGTTGGACAGGCCGCGAGAGCTACACCTTC. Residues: CASSWTGRESYTF.